Sequencing of this T cell receptor beta chain was carried out in a study of T-cell reconstitution after alpha-beta-depleted transplantation in children. Molecular barcoding with unique molecular identifiers was used for the TCRbeta library. Using its own MiXCR run on the PCR reads, TCRdb lists one record per CDR3 protein. The sample yields about 610,000 distinct CDR3 sequences, over 9.5% seen once. The CDR3 length is 18 residues. Germline V gene lookup returns CDR1 SSHAT and CDR2 FNYEAQ (reference sequence). This clonotype came up many times. Germline and junction disagree at one end, which may indicate a read error.

The sample here was PBMCs from the stem cell graft donor, taken from the stem cell graft. The J gene is TRBJ2-1, the V gene TRBV7-7, with 13 positions matching TRBD2. This sequence was found in a human donor who donated a stem cell graft to a child with acute myeloid leukemia. The CDR3 coding sequence is TGTGCTAGCAGCCCAGGACTAGCGGGAGAAAGGTCCTACAATGAGCAGTTCTTC. Its translation is CASSPGLAGERSYNEQFF.